The T cell receptor (beta chain) under discussion was sequenced for a study of CD8+CD57+ T cells in acquired aplastic anemia. Across the study: Isolated CD4+ and CD8+ cells, once sorted, yielded DNA averaging about 3.1 ug.

This clonotype was recorded once. Genomic DNA acted as the template from which TCR beta VDJ combination and CDR3 sequence profiling were carried out. Via MiXCR, TCRdb re-called the reads, giving one row per CDR3 protein. The sample yields around 170,000 distinct CDR3 sequences, about 64% seen once. Trimming took 5 bases from V and 0 from J, leaving 10 bases between them. There are 14 residues in the CDR3. Germline values: CDR1 SEHNR, CDR2 FQNEAQ (reference sequence). This chain links TRBV7-9 with TRBJ1-1; D is ambiguous. This clonotype was sampled from a human donor in good health. The sequenced material came from sorted CD4+, CD8+, or CD8+CD57+ T cells (not recorded which) from PBMCs. For the CDR3, the DNA is TGTGCCAGCAGCGTGACGGGCATGAACACTGAAGCTTTCTTT. It specifies CASSVTGMNTEAFF.